This T cell receptor (beta chain) derives from a study of siplizumab effects on memory and regulatory T cells. Germline CDR1 and CDR2: SGHVS and FNYEAQ. The CDR3 spans 12 residues. Between the trimmed V and J ends, which lost 5 bases and 8 bases, there was a span of 10 bases. This clone was seen only once. TCRdb's table, derived via immunoSEQ multiplex PCR, lists solely in-frame clones and lacks some. The sample holds 65,000 to 85,000 clones; around 93% are singletons and the top ten take roughly 5.2%. The TCR sequence derives from a human donor in good health. Source material: CD8+ T cells sorted from blood. This chain connects TRBV7-6 to TRBJ2-1; no firm D call. The CDR3 region is CASSPFGDEQFF. The DNA for the CDR3 is TGTGCCAGCAGCCCCTTCGGTGATGAGCAGTTCTTC.